One sample yielded the 15 T cell receptor beta chains listed below, sequenced in a study of glioma-infiltrating T cells. Amplification of TCR alpha and beta CDR3 regions from RNA used iRepertoire nested multiplex PCR. From the multiplex PCR reads, TCRdb called clonotypes with MiXCR, one entry per CDR3 protein. The sample holds fewer than 200,000 distinct CDR3 sequences, around 40% seen once. Sample: glioma tissue, nonneoplastic brain tissue, or PBMCs (not recorded which). The receptors stem from a human donor with low-grade glioma or glioblastoma, undergoing nonglioma brain surgery, or in good health (not recorded which).

Regarding this clonotype: Being one base from a much bigger clone, this may be a read error. The missing conserved phenylalanine or tryptophan at the end of this CDR3 makes a read error likely. The rearrangement uses TRBV7-6 and TRBJ2-3, with 11 bases that match TRBD2. Germline lookup yields CDR1 SGHVS and CDR2 FNYEAQ. V gave up 6 bases and J gave up 5 bases; unmatched junction bases: 4. The CDR3 totals 14 residues. The chain's CDR3 is CASSPGTSGDTQYS. The DNA for the CDR3 is TGTGCCAGCAGTCCCGGGACTAGCGGAGATACGCAGTATTCT.

On this clonotype: Given a much more abundant clone one base away, this may be a read error. This chain connects TRBV7-2 to TRBJ2-3, with D possibly being TRBD2 (6 bases). CDR1 and CDR2 from the germline V gene are SGHTA and FQGNSA. Trimming removed 5 bases from V and 4 bases from J, with 13 bases in between. The CDR3 contains 14 residues. CDR3: CASSRVLAPDTQYF. The CDR3 DNA follows: TGTGCCAGCAGCCGCGTACTAGCTCCAGATACGCAGTATTTT.

This clonotype was seen more than once but under ten times. The J gene is TRBJ1-1, the V gene TRBV29-1; D gene uncertain. Per the germline V gene, CDR1 is SQVTM and CDR2 is ANQGSEA. Trimming took 7 bases from V and 5 from J, leaving 14 bases between them. The CDR3 sequence is 12 residues long. The CDR3 nucleotides are TGCAGCGCTGGACTCTTGGGGACTGAAGCTTTCTTT. Its protein product is CSAGLLGTEAFF.

Remarks on this clonotype: A much larger clone lies one base from this, so it may be a read error. This sequence joins TRBV20-1 and TRBJ2-3, with 8 bases that match TRBD2. Germline V gives CDR1 DFQATT, CDR2 SNEGSKA (reference sequence). The CDR3 runs to 16 residues. The CDR3 sequence is CSARVGDGRDPDTRYF. The CDR3 DNA sequence: TGCAGTGCTAGAGTAGGGGACGGGAGGGACCCAGATACGCGGTATTTT.

In this sample, this clonotype turned up many times. The chain has TRBV6-1 and TRBJ2-7; D possibly corresponds to TRBD2 (5 bases). This CDR3 is 13 amino acids long. From germline, CDR1 is MNHNS and CDR2 SASEGT. Between the trimmed V and J ends, which lost 7 bases and 4 bases, there was a span of 14 bases. In DNA, the CDR3 is TGTGCCAGCATCAACCCATCGGGATACGAGCAGTACTTC. Protein: CASINPSGYEQYF.

This clonotype appeared many times. V usage is TRBV5-4 and J usage is TRBJ2-3; D unresolved. Between the trimmed V and J ends, which lost 0 bases and 2 bases, there was a span of 7 bases. Germline CDR1 reads SGHNT; CDR2 reads YYREEE (reference sequence). The CDR3 consists of 14 residues. The CDR3 sequence: CASSLDITTDTQYF. The CDR3 DNA sequence: TGTGCCAGCAGCTTGGACATCACCACAGATACGCAGTATTTT.

V usage is TRBV11-1 and J usage is TRBJ2-7; 10 nucleotides align to TRBD2. The CDR3 runs 13 residues. Per germline, CDR1 SGHAT and CDR2 FQDESV (reference sequence). J was trimmed by 6 bases and V by 6 bases; bases with no gene match: 5. The CDR3 sequence: CASSLAGDSEQYF. CDR3 coding DNA: TGTGCCAGCAGTCTAGCGGGAGACTCCGAGCAGTACTTC.

This clonotype was observed many times. V gene TRBV2 combines with J gene TRBJ1-3; 9 bases match TRBD1. Germline trimming cut 9 bases from V and 2 bases from J; bases unmatched to any gene: 2. The CDR3 is 13 amino acids. CDR1 and CDR2 from the germline V gene are SNHLY and FYNNEI. CDR3 protein: CARRTGAGNTIYF. The CDR3 nucleotides read TGTGCCAGAAGGACAGGGGCTGGAAACACCATATATTTT.

As concerns this clonotype: A clone one base away is much larger, so this may be a read error. V usage is TRBV28 and J usage is TRBJ2-3; D is undetermined. The CDR3 loop spans 15 amino acids. Germline loops: CDR1 MDHEN, CDR2 SYDVKM. CDR3 loop: CASSSPGASTDTQCF. In DNA form, the CDR3 reads TGTGCCAGCAGTTCCCCAGGTGCAAGCACAGATACGCAGTGTTTT.

As concerns this clonotype: This may be a read error, as it is one base from a much larger clone. The J gene is TRBJ2-5, the V gene TRBV20-1, with TRBD1 matching 7 bases. The trim removed 6 bases at V and 11 bases at J, leaving 21 bases unmatched. The length of the CDR3 is 15 residues. CDR1 and CDR2 (germline): DFQATT, SNEGSKA (reference sequence). CDR3 residues: CSATQSEGATYKQYF. DNA for the CDR3: TGCAGTGCCACCCAAAGTGAGGGGGCGACTTACAAGCAGTACTTC.

This clonotype has at least ten counts. The rearrangement links TRBV3-1 to TRBJ1-5; D is unresolved. Between the trimmed V and J ends, which lost 3 bases and 1 base, there was a span of 7 bases. CDR1 is LGHDT and CDR2 is YNNKEL in the germline V gene (reference sequence). This CDR3 region has 14 residues. In nucleotides, the CDR3 is TGTGCCAGCAGCCAGGACGGAAGCAATCAGCCCCAGCATTTT. Protein product: CASSQDGSNQPQHF.

J is TRBJ2-5 and V is TRBV7-9; 8 bases are shared with TRBD1. J gave up 2 bases and V 5 bases, and 4 bases lay outside the gene matches. CDR1 and CDR2 from the germline V gene are SEHNR and FQNEAQ (reference sequence). The CDR3 spans 14 residues. The CDR3 DNA reads TGTGCCAGCAGCATCCGGGACAGGCAAGAGACCCAGTACTTC. Its protein product is CASSIRDRQETQYF.

The count of this clonotype is one. This clone may be a read error of a much larger clone one base away. The J gene is TRBJ2-1, the V gene TRBV18, with TRBD1 matching over 8 bases. Germline assignment: CDR1 KGHSH and CDR2 LQKENI. The length of the CDR3 is 14 residues. CDR3: CASPPVAGGGEQFF. The CDR3 nucleotides read TGTGCCAGCCCACCAGTTGCAGGGGGCGGTGAGCAGTTCTTC.

This clonotype was observed many times. V usage is TRBV19 and J usage is TRBJ1-1; D is possibly TRBD1 (5 bases). Per germline, CDR1 LNHDA and CDR2 SQIVND (reference sequence). V lost 7 bases and J lost 2, with 14 bases in between. This CDR3 spans 14 amino acids. As DNA, the CDR3 is TGTGCCAGTATATCCGGGGCGCCCAACACTGAAGCTTTCTTT. It specifies CASISGAPNTEAFF.

This clonotype has only one observation. No conserved phenylalanine or tryptophan is present at the end of the CDR3, so a read error is the likely explanation. The genes are TRBV7-2 and TRBJ2-5, with D uncertain. CDR1 and CDR2 from the germline V gene are SGHTA and FQGNSA. V lost 0 bases to trimming and J lost 2 bases, with 7 bases between them. The CDR3 loop spans 14 amino acids. This CDR3 is CASSLARRQETQYL. The CDR3 nucleotides are TGTGCCAGCAGCTTAGCCAGGCGGCAAGAGACCCAGTACTTA.